The 13 T cell receptor beta chains listed next were all sequenced from one sample in a study of ipilimumab plus nivolumab after autologous stem cell transplantation. Repertoires were generated with immunoSEQ multiplex PCR, while TCRdb's copy carries only in-frame clones and drops some. The sample holds over 75,000 clones, under 85% seen once. This specimen was PBMCs, taken in a trial of ipilimumab plus nivolumab as post-transplant consolidation. These receptors were collected from a male donor with diffuse large B-cell lymphoma.

The rearrangement links TRBV5-1 to TRBJ1-2; weak D call: TRBD1 (5 bases). CDR1 and CDR2 (germline): SGHRS, YFSETQ. Trimming stripped 0 bases from V and 13 bases from J, with 13 bases between. This CDR3 comprises 12 residues. This CDR3 is CASSLDGGEVTF. In nucleotides, the CDR3 is TGCGCCAGCAGCTTGGACGGGGGTGAAGTCACCTTC.

The chain combines TRBV2 with TRBJ1-2, with 8 bases that match TRBD1. The V and J ends lost 3 bases and 0 bases, in that order; junction bases with no gene match: 3. CDR3 length: 15 residues. Germline CDR1 SNHLY, CDR2 FYNNEI. The chain's CDR3 is CASSDQGAANYGYTF. The CDR3 bases are TGTGCCAGCAGTGACCAGGGGGCGGCTAACTATGGCTACACCTTC.

This chain joins TRBV21-1 and TRBJ1-3. TRBV21-1 has pseudogene status. The CDR3 totals 10 residues. The CDR3 sequence is CASSKDTIYF. CDR3 bases: TGTGCCAGCAGTAAGGACACCATATATTTT.

The chain has TRBV9 and TRBJ2-5; D gene unclear. The CDR3 covers 15 residues. Trimming took 0 bases from V and 4 from J, leaving 13 bases between them. The germline CDR1 and CDR2 sequences are SGDLS and YYNGEE. CDR3 sequence: CASSVGSGDLETQYF. The DNA for the CDR3 is TGTGCCAGCAGCGTAGGGTCTGGGGATTTAGAGACCCAGTACTTC.

Turning to this clone: Sequence at one end of the junction differs from germline and may be a read error. This chain connects TRBV19 to TRBJ1-1; D is ambiguous. This CDR3 is built from 14 residues. Per the germline V gene, CDR1 is LNHDA and CDR2 is SQIVND (reference sequence). CDR3 loop: CASSMPLGNIEAFF. CDR3 in DNA: TGTGCCAGTAGTATGCCCTTGGGGAACATTGAAGCTTTCTTT. Looking up the rest from reference TRBV19 and TRBJ1-1 gives the full variable domain: DGGITQSPKYLFRKEGQNVTLSCEQNLNHDAMYWYRQDPGQGLRLIYYSQIVNDFQKGDIAEGYSVSREKKESFPLTVTSAQKNPTAFYLCASSMPLGNIEAFFGQGTRLTVV.

The chain is built from TRBV5-1 and TRBJ1-1; D remains ambiguous. Germline loops: CDR1 SGHRS, CDR2 YFSETQ. The CDR3 totals 14 residues. V lost 4 bases and J 0 bases, leaving 10 bases between the germline ends. The CDR3 DNA is TGCGCCAGCAGCCGCGACTTGCTGAACACTGAAGCTTTCTTT. It specifies CASSRDLLNTEAFF.

The rearrangement joins TRBV7-9 to TRBJ1-1, with no clear D. The CDR3 totals 16 residues. The V gene lost 5 bases and the J gene lost 3 bases, with 19 bases spanning the gap. The germline gives CDR1 SEHNR, CDR2 FQNEAQ (reference sequence). The CDR3 DNA reads as TGTGCCAGCAGCACAGATTTAGGCAGGAAAGACACTGAAGCTTTCTTT. It is translated as CASSTDLGRKDTEAFF.

The gene calls are TRBV7-9 and TRBJ2-7; D ambiguous. V was cut by 2 bases and J by 4 bases, with 3 bases left in between. The CDR3 contains 11 residues. Germline V gives CDR1 SEHNR, CDR2 FQNEAQ (reference sequence). The CDR3 sequence: CASSLHYEQYF. The CDR3 bases are TGTGCCAGCAGCTTACATTACGAGCAGTACTTC.

The chain is built from TRBV5-1 and TRBJ2-1; 7 bases align to TRBD2. CDR1 is SGHRS, CDR2 YFSETQ, per germline. Trimming took 4 bases from V and 5 from J; bases not matched to a gene: 9. This CDR3 contains 15 residues. CDR3 nucleotides: TGCGCCAGCAGCGAGGGACTAAGACAGAACAATGAGCAGTTCTTC. Its protein product is CASSEGLRQNNEQFF. The full variable domain, with the rest looked up from reference TRBV5-1 and TRBJ2-1, is KAGVTQTPRYLIKTRGQQVTLSCSPISGHRSVSWYQQTPGQGLQFLFEYFSETQRNKGNFPGRFSGRQFSNSRSEMNVSTLELGDSALYLCASSEGLRQNNEQFFGPGTRLTVL.

This clone was found a few times. The CDR3 reads CASSRTGRGEAFF. Here the CDR3 DNA reads TGTGCCAGCAGCCGTACAGGGAGGGGGGAAGCTTTCTTT. The chain carries TRBV9 and TRBJ1-1; D is perhaps TRBD1 (6 bases). V dropped 4 bases and J dropped 8 bases, with 15 bases sitting between them. In germline, CDR1 is SGDLS, CDR2 YYNGEE. CDR3 size: 13 residues.

This chain joins TRBV7-2 and TRBJ2-3, with unresolved D. The CDR3 contains 11 residues. Trimming left V 11 bases short and J 4 bases short, with 10 bases between. The V gene's germline CDR1 is SGHTA and CDR2 FQGNSA. The CDR3 nucleotides are TGTGCCGGCCGGGTGGCAGATACGCAGTATTTT. Amino acid sequence: CAGRVADTQYF.

The chain employs TRBV5-6 and TRBJ2-2; perhaps TRBD2 as D (5 bases). The germline V and J ends were trimmed by 4 bases and 7 bases, with 20 bases remaining between them. The CDR3 totals 16 residues. CDR1 and CDR2 (germline): SGHDT, YYEEEE. CDR3 DNA: TGTGCCAGCAGCCCGGCGGGTAGTAGAGGGTTCGGGGAGCTGTTTTTT. It specifies CASSPAGSRGFGELFF.

V gene TRBV4-2 combines with J gene TRBJ2-1, with D perhaps matching TRBD2 (5 bases). This CDR3 region has 14 residues. Trimming cost V 1 base and J 7 bases, with 11 bases left between them. Germline values: CDR1 LGHNA, CDR2 YNFKEQ. In DNA, the CDR3 is TGTGCCAGCAGCCAAGCGGGGTATACAAATGAGCAGTTCTTC. It is translated as CASSQAGYTNEQFF.